Listed below are T cell receptor beta chains from one sample, sequenced in a study of T-cell reconstitution after alpha-beta-depleted transplantation in children. TCRdb recomputed calls from the PCR reads with MiXCR, one row per CDR3 protein. Among fewer than 500,000 distinct CDR3 sequences, around two fifths were seen once, and the ten largest hold approximately 30%. The specimen was PBMCs, collected before TCRalphabeta/CD19-depleted stem cell transplant. These receptors were taken from a girl aged 2 to 10 with aplastic anemia, due to receive a stem cell transplant. Each CDR3 is given without its conserved first and last residue. Fields, in order: clone size, J gene, V gene, CDR3 length, CDR3 protein. Expanded clones get a size class; other rows say once, few or many, or leave the size out.

few TRBJ1-6 TRBV21-1 18 ASSKFECPSPSSYNSPLH
NA TRBJ1-2 TRBV6-5 13 ASSHRDRAPRGYT
NA TRBJ2-3 TRBV20-1 9 SARSQDTQY
few TRBJ2-7 TRBV20-1 12 SAPRLAVGYEQY
NA TRBJ2-3 TRBV18 13 ASSRVGGATDTQY
NA TRBJ2-3 TRBV20-1 9 RSGGTDTQY
NA TRBJ2-3 TRBV7-3 12 ASSPGTGMDTQY
once TRBJ2-3 TRBV6-5 13 ASSYLLAGTDTQY
NA TRBJ2-7 TRBV20-1 13 SANPDRPYAYEQY
NA TRBJ2-7 TRBV20-1 12 SARDLDRQYEQY
NA TRBJ1-6 TRBV7-9 11 ASSLDRNSPLH
NA TRBJ2-1 TRBV20-1 12 SAVGTSGNNEQF
NA TRBJ2-7 TRBV4-2 12 ASSQEVGSYEQY
few TRBJ1-5 TRBV2 13 ASTGTPRGNQPQH
few TRBJ1-3 TRBV7-9 12 ASSWTGSGNTIY
many TRBJ2-1 TRBV5-1 14 ASRTDSTGDHNEQF
NA TRBJ2-7 TRBV11-1 13 ASSSFGRTSYEQY
few TRBJ1-1 TRBV30 12 AWSQGGRDTEAF
NA TRBJ2-7 TRBV20-1 13 SASLSGRPLGTNS
NA TRBJ2-3 TRBV24-1 14 ATSDSDSGGADTQY
few TRBJ2-5 TRBV3-1 14 ASSLRATAPQETQY
NA TRBJ1-5 TRBV30 11 AWRAGSNQPQH
few TRBJ1-3 TRBV4-2 14 ASSRLGGQGGNTIY
NA TRBJ2-1 TRBV27 14 ASRRGDGSSYNEQF
few TRBJ2-1 TRBV7-3 15 ASSPSPGLAGTNEQF
NA TRBJ2-3 TRBV5-1 12 ASSPTRLTDTQY
NA TRBJ1-2 TRBV20-1 14 SARGLTGPQNYGYT
NA TRBJ1-5 TRBV20-1 12 SARMDGGNQPQH
many TRBJ2-7 TRBV12-3/TRBV12-4 11 ASTPHPSYEQY
NA TRBJ2-1 TRBV7-9 15 ASSLGPQGAMYNEQF
many TRBJ2-1 TRBV19 13 ASSGTGGPYNEQF
NA TRBJ2-3 TRBV9 14 ASSVGLGTEADTQY
many TRBJ2-3 TRBV5-1 14 ASSLVSGRATDTQY
many TRBJ1-3 TRBV20-1 12 SAWHGTVGNTIY
NA TRBJ1-1 TRBV5-1 13 ASSSTTGWATEAF
NA TRBJ2-5 TRBV11-2 12 ASKIQGGGETQY
NA TRBJ2-1 TRBV5-4 13 ASSLFLGRENEQF
NA TRBJ2-7 TRBV15 13 ATSRETGGEYEQY
NA TRBJ2-7 TRBV12-3/TRBV12-4 12 ASSKESVLYEQY
many TRBJ2-1 TRBV20-1 11 SAAIPLSQEQF
NA TRBJ2-7 TRBV7-2 12 ASSLVTSSYEQY
few TRBJ2-1 TRBV29-1 15 SVEFVGLPMGYNEQF
many TRBJ1-2 TRBV20-1 9 SARRLRGYT
NA TRBJ2-5 TRBV7-3 15 ASSSGTSGSPQGTQY
many TRBJ2-1 TRBV12-3/TRBV12-4 12 ASGRTSGGNEQF
few TRBJ2-5 TRBV3-1 12 ASSQLGTQETQY
NA TRBJ1-1 TRBV29-1 9 SVVTELGAF
few TRBJ2-4 TRBV4-1 16 ASSPGLAGGIAKNIQY
many TRBJ1-2 TRBV4-1 11 ASSQGTVYGYT
NA TRBJ2-1 TRBV9 14 ASSVRPSGGHNEQF
NA TRBJ2-5 TRBV30 9 AWINAKTQY
many TRBJ2-4 TRBV6-2/TRBV6-3 11 ASLGREKNIQY
NA TRBJ2-7 TRBV28 12 ASLTGASSYEQY